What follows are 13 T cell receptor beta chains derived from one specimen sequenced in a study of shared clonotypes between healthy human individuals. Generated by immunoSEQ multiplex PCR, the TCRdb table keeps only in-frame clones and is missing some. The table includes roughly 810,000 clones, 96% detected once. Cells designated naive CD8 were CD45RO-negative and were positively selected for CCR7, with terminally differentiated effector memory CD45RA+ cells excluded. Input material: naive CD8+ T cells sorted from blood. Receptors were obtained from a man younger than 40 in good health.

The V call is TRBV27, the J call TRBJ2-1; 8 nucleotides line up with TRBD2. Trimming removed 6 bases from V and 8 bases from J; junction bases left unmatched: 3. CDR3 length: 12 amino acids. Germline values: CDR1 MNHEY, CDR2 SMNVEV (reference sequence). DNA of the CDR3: TGTGCCAGCAGCGGACTAGCCGATGAGCAGTTCTTC. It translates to CASSGLADEQFF.

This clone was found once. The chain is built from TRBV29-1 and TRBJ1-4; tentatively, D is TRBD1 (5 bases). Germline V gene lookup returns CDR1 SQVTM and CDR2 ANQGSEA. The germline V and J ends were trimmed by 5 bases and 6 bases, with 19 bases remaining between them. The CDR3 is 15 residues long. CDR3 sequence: CSVSRDSDVHEKLFF. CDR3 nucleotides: TGCAGCGTTAGCCGCGACAGCGACGTTCATGAAAAACTGTTTTTT.

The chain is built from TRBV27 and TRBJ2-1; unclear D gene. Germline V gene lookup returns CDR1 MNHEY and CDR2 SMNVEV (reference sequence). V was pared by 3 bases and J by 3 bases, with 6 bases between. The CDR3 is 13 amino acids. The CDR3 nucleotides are TGTGCCAGCAGTTTTGTCAACTACAATGAGCAGTTCTTC. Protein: CASSFVNYNEQFF.

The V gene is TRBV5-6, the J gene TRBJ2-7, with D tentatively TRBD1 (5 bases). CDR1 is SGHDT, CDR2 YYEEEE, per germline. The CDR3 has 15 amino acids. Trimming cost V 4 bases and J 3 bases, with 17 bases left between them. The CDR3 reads CASSPLRQNLYEQYF. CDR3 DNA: TGTGCCAGCAGCCCACTCAGACAGAACCTCTACGAGCAGTACTTC.

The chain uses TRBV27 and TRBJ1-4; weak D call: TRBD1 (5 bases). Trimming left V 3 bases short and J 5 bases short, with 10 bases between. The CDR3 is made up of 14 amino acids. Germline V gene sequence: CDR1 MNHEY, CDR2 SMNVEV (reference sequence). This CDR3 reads CASSFGTSNEKLFF. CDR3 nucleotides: TGTGCCAGCAGTTTTGGGACCTCGAATGAAAAACTGTTTTTT.

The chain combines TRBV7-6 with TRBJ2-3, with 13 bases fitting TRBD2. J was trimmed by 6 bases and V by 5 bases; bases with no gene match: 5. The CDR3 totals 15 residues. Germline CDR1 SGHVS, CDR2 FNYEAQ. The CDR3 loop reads CASSATSGRVDTQYF. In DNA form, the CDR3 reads TGTGCCAGCAGCGCTACTAGCGGGAGGGTTGATACGCAGTATTTT.

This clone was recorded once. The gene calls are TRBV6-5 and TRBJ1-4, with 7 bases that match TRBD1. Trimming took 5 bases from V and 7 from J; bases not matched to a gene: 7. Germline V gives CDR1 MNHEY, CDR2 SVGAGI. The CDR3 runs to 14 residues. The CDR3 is CASSLTGFSEKLFF. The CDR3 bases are TGTGCCAGCAGTCTGACAGGGTTCTCTGAAAAACTGTTTTTT.

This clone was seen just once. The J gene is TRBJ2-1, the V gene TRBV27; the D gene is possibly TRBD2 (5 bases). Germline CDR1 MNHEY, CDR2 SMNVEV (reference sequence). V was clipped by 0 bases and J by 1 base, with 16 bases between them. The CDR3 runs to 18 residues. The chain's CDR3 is CASSLSMSGLMSYNEQFF. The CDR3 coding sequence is TGTGCCAGCAGTTTATCGATGTCGGGATTAATGTCCTACAATGAGCAGTTCTTC.

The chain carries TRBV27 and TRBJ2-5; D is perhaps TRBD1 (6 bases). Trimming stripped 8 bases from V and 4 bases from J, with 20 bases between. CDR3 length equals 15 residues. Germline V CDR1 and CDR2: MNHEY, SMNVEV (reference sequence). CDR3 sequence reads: CASRSTAGERETQYF. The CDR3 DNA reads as TGTGCCAGCCGTTCGACCGCAGGGGAGCGAGAGACCCAGTACTTC.

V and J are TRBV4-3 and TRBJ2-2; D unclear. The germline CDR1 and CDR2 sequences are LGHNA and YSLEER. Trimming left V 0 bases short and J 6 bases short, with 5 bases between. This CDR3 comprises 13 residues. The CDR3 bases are TGCGCCAGCAGCCAAGACGGGCCCGGGGAGCTGTTTTTT. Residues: CASSQDGPGELFF.

CDR3 sequence (DNA): TGTGCCAGCAGTTTATCTCGGGGTTTCGAGCAGTACTTC. Protein: CASSLSRGFEQYF. This chain links TRBV27 with TRBJ2-7, with D maybe TRBD2 (5 bases). Per germline, CDR1 MNHEY and CDR2 SMNVEV (reference sequence). V lost 0 bases and J 6 bases, leaving 9 bases between the germline ends. This CDR3 contains 13 residues.

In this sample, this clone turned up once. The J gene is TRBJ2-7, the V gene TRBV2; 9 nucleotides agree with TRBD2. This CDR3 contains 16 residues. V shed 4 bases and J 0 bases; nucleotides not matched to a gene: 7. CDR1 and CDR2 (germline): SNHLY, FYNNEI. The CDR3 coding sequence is TGTGCCAGCAGTGCTGCGACTAGCGGAAGCTCCTACGAGCAGTACTTC. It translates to CASSAATSGSSYEQYF.

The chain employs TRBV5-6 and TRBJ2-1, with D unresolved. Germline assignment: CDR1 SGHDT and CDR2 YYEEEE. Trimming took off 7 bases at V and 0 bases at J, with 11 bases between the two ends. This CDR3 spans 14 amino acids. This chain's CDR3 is CASGLSSSYNEQFF. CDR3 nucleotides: TGTGCCAGCGGATTAAGTAGCTCCTACAATGAGCAGTTCTTC.